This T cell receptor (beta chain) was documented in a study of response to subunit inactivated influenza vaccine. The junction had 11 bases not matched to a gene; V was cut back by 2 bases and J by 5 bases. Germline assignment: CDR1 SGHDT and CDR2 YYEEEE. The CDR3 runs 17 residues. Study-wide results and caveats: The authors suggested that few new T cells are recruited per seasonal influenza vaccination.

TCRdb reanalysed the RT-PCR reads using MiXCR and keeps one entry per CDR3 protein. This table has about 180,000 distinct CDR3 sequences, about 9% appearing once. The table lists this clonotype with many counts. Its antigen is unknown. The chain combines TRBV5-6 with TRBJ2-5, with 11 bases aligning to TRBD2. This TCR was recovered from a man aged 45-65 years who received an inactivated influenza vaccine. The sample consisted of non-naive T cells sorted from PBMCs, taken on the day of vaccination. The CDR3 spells CASSFLTSGALGETQYF. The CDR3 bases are TGTGCCAGCAGCTTCTTGACTAGCGGGGCCCTCGGGGAGACCCAGTACTTC.